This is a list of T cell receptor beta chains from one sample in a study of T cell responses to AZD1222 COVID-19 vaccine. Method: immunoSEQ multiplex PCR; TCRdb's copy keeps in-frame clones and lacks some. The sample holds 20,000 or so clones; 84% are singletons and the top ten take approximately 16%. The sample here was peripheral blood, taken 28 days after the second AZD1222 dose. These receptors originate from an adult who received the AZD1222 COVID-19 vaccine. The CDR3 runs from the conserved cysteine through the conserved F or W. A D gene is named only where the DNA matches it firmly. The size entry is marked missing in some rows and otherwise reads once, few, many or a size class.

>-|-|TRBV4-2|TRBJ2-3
TGTGCCACCTTAGGGCCCACGGGGAGTGGCACAGATACGCAGTATTTT
CATLGPTGSGTDTQYF
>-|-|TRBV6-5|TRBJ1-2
TGTGCCAGCAGTTATGGTGAAGGGAGCGACGGCTACACCTTC
CASSYGEGSDGYTF
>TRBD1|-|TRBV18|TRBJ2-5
TGTGCCAGCTCACCACCGAGGACAGGGGCCTTTCAAGAGACCCAGTACTTC
CASSPPRTGAFQETQYF
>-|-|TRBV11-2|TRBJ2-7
TGTGCCAGCAGCTTAGATGGGGGTTTGGGGATCGCCTACGAGCAGTACTTC
CASSLDGGLGIAYEQYF
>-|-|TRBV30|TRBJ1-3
TGTGCCTGGAGTGCCACTGCTGGAAACACCATATATTTT
CAWSATAGNTIYF
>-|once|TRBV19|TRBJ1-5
TGTGCCAGTAGTAACCCGGGTCACAATCAGCCCCAGCATTTT
CASSNPGHNQPQHF
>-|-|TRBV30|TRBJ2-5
TGTGCCTGGAGCGCCACGCGGGGCCAAGAGACCCAGTACTTC
CAWSATRGQETQYF
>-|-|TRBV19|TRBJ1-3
TGTGCCAGTAGTACACAATTGTCTGGAAACACCATATATTTT
CASSTQLSGNTIYF
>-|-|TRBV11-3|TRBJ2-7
TGTGCCAGCAGCCCTCCCTACGAGCAGTACTTC
CASSPPYEQYF
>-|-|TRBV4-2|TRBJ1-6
TGTGCCAGCAGCCAAGACATAAGCTCCTATAATTCACCCCTCCACTTT
CASSQDISSYNSPLHF
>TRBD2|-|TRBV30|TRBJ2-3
TGTGCCTGGATGGCGGGGGGGTACACAGATACGCAGTATTTT
CAWMAGGYTDTQYF
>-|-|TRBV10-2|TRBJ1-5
TGCGCCAACAGTGATTCGAGAGGAAATCAGCCCCAGCATTTT
CANSDSRGNQPQHF
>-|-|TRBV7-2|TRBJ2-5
TGTGCCAGCAGCATAATTTACCAAGAGACCCAGTACTTC
CASSIIYQETQYF
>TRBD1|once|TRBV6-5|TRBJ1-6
TGTGCCAGCAGTTCTTGGGGCAGGGGGCATTCACCCCTCCACTTT
CASSSWGRGHSPLHF
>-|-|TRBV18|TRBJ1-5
TGTGCCAGCTCCCTCGACAGATTCAATCAGCCCCAGCATTTT
CASSLDRFNQPQHF
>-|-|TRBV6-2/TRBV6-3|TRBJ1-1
TGTGCCAGCAGTAATACAGGGTACACTGAAGCTTTCTTT
CASSNTGYTEAFF
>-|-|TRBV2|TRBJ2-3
TGTGCCAGCAGTGAAACAGGGCTGGGCACAGATACGCAGTATTTT
CASSETGLGTDTQYF
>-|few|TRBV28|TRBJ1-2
TGTGCCAGCAGCCAGCGAGAGAGGGGCTACACCTTC
CASSQRERGYTF
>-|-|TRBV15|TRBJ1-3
TGTGCCACCAGCAGCTCCTCGCCGGTCTCTGGAAACACCATATATTTT
CATSSSSPVSGNTIYF
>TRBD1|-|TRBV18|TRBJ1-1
TGTGCCAGCACCAGGGACAGTGAAGCTTTCTTT
CASTRDSEAFF
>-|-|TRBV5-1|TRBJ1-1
TGCGCCAGCAGCCCGTCGGGGGGGACCACTGAAGCTTTCTTT
CASSPSGGTTEAFF
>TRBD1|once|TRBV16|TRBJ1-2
TGTGCCAGCCGGGACAGGGGACCTAACTATGGCTACACCTTC
CASRDRGPNYGYTF
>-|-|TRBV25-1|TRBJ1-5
TGTGCCAGCAGTGCCACCGGGACACCACGAACTTGGGGGCCCCAGCATTTT
CASSATGTPRTWGPQHF
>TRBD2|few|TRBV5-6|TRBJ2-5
TGTGCCAGCAGCGGCTTAAGGCGCGGGAGGCGGGAGACCCAGTACTTC
CASSGLRRGRRETQYF
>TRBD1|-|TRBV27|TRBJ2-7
TGTGCCAGCAGACGGACAGGCTCCTACGAGCAGTACTTC
CASRRTGSYEQYF
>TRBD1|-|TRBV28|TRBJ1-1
TGTGCCAGCAGTCCTCGGACAGGGGGGGACACTGAAGCTTTCTTT
CASSPRTGGDTEAFF
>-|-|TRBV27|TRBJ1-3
TGTGCCAGCAGTTTATCGGCCACTAGCCCCTCTGGAAACACCATATATTTT
CASSLSATSPSGNTIYF